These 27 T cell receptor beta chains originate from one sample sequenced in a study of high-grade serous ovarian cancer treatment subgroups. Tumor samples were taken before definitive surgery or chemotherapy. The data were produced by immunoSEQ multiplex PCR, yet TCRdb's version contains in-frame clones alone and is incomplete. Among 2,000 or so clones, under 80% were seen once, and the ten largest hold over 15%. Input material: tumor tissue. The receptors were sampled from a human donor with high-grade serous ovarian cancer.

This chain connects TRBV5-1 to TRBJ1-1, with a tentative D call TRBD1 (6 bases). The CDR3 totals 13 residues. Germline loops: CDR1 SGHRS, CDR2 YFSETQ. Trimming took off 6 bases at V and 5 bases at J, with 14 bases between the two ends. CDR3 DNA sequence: TGCGCCAGCACCGCGACAGGAACAACTGAAGCTTTCTTT. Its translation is CASTATGTTEAFF. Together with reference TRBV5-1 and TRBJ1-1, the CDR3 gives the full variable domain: KAGVTQTPRYLIKTRGQQVTLSCSPISGHRSVSWYQQTPGQGLQFLFEYFSETQRNKGNFPGRFSGRQFSNSRSEMNVSTLELGDSALYLCASTATGTTEAFFGQGTRLTVV.

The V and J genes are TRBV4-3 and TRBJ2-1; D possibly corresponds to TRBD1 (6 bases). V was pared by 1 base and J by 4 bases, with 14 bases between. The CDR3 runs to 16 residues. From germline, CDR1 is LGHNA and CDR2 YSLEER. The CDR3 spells CASSQGNRDTYNEQFF. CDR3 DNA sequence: TGCGCCAGCAGCCAAGGCAACCGGGACACTTACAATGAGCAGTTCTTC.

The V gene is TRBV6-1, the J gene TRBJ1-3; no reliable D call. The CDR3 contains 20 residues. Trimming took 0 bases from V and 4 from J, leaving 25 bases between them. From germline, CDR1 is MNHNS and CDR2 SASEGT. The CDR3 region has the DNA TGTGCCAGCAGTGAAGCGCTACAACATTGGAGCGGTCTGGCGGGAAACACCATATATTTT. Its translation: CASSEALQHWSGLAGNTIYF.

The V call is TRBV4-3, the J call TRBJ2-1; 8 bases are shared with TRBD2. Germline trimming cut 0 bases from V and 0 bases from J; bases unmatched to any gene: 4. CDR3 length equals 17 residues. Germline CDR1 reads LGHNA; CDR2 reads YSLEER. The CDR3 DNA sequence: TGCGCCAGCAGCCAAGATATGCGGGGGGACTCCTACAATGAGCAGTTCTTC. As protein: CASSQDMRGDSYNEQFF.

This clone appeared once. The CDR3 nucleotides read TGTGCCAGCAGTTCGCAAATGAGCGGAAGCACAGATACGCAGTATTTT. Its translation is CASSSQMSGSTDTQYF. The gene calls are TRBV6-6 and TRBJ2-3; the D gene is possibly TRBD2 (5 bases). V gave up 4 bases and J gave up 0 bases, with 14 bases separating them. This CDR3 spans 16 amino acids. Germline V gene sequence: CDR1 MNHNY, CDR2 SVGAGI (reference sequence).

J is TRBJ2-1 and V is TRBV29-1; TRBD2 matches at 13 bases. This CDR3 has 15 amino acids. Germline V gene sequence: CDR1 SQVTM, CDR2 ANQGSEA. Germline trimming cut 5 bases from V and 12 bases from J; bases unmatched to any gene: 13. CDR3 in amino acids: CSVILAGGGSGWQFF. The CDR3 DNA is TGCAGCGTTATACTAGCGGGAGGGGGGAGCGGGTGGCAGTTCTTC.

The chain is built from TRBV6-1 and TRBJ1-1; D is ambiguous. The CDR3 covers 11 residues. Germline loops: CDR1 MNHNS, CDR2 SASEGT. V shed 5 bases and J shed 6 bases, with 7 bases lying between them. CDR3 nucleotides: TGTGCCAGCAGTTACGGTCCTGAAGCTTTCTTT. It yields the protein CASSYGPEAFF.

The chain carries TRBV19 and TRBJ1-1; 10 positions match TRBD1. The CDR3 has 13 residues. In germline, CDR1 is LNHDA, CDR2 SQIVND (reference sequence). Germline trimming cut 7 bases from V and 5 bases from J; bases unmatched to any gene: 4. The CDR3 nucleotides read TGTGCCAGTATGGGACAGGGGAGGACTGAAGCTTTCTTT. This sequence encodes CASMGQGRTEAFF. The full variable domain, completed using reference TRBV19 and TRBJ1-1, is DGGITQSPKYLFRKEGQNVTLSCEQNLNHDAMYWYRQDPGQGLRLIYYSQIVNDFQKGDIAEGYSVSREKKESFPLTVTSAQKNPTAFYLCASMGQGRTEAFFGQGTRLTVV.

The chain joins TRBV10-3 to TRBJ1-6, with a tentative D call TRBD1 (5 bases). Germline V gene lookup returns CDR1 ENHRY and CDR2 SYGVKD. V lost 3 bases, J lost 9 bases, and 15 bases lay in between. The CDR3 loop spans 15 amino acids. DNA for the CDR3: TGTGCCATCAGTGAACCGGGACCAGGCGGTTCACCCCTCCACTTT. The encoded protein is CAISEPGPGGSPLHF.

The CDR3 protein is CASSFGEGYEQYF. The CDR3 DNA is TGTGCCAGCAGCTTTGGGGAAGGCTACGAGCAGTACTTC. The chain employs TRBV5-5 and TRBJ2-7; no clear D gene. The CDR3 covers 13 residues. Germline loops: CDR1 SGHKS, CDR2 YYEKEE (reference sequence). V was cut by 2 bases and J by 3 bases, with 9 bases left in between. The variable domain in full, completed from reference TRBV5-5 and TRBJ2-7, reads DAGVTQSPTHLIKTRGQQVTLRCSPISGHKSVSWYQQVLGQGPQFIFQYYEKEERGRGNFPDRFSARQFPNYSSELNVNALLLGDSALYLCASSFGEGYEQYFGPGTRLTVT.

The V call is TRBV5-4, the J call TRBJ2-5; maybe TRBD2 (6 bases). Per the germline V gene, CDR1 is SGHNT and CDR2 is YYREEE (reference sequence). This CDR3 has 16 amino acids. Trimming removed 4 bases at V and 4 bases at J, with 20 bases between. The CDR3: CASSPIRRGGGETQYF. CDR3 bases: TGTGCCAGCAGCCCAATTCGGAGGGGAGGAGGAGAGACCCAGTACTTC.

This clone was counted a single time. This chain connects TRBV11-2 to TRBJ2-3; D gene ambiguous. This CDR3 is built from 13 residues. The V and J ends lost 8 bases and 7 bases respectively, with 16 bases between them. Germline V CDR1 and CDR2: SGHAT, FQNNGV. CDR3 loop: CASGPPGGYTQYF. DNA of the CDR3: TGTGCCAGCGGACCCCCCGGCGGTTATACGCAGTATTTT.

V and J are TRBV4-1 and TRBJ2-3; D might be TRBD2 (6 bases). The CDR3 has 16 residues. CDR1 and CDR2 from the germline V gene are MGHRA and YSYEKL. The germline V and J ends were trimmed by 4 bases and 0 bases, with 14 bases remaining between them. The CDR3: CASSPQLSGSTDTQYF. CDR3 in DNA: TGCGCCAGCAGCCCCCAACTTAGCGGTAGCACAGATACGCAGTATTTT.

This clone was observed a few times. The CDR3 DNA sequence: TGTGCCAGCAGCCAAGGGATGACACAGGGGTTCGAAGAGACCCAGTACTTC. It codes for CASSQGMTQGFEETQYF. The chain is built from TRBV4-2 and TRBJ2-5; 7 bases are shared with TRBD1. Germline trimming cut 1 base from V and 3 bases from J; bases unmatched to any gene: 11. This CDR3 is built from 17 residues. In germline, CDR1 is LGHNA, CDR2 YNFKEQ.

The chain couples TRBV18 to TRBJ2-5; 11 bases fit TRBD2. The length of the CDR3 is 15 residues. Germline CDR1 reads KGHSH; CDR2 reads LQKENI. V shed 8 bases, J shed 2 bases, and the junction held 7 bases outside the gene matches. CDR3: CASRTSGYEQETQYF. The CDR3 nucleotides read TGTGCCAGCCGGACTAGCGGGTACGAACAAGAGACCCAGTACTTC.

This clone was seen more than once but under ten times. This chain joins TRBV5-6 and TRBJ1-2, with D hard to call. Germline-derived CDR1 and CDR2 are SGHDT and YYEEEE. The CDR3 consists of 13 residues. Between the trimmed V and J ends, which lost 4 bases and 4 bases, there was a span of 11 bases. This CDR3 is CASSTRDSYGYTF. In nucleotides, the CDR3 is TGTGCCAGCAGCACCCGGGATTCCTATGGCTACACCTTC. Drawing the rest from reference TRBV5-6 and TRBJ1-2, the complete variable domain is DAGVTQSPTHLIKTRGQQVTLRCSPKSGHDTVSWYQQALGQGPQFIFQYYEEEERQRGNFPDRFSGHQFPNYSSELNVNALLLGDSALYLCASSTRDSYGYTFGSGTRLTVV.

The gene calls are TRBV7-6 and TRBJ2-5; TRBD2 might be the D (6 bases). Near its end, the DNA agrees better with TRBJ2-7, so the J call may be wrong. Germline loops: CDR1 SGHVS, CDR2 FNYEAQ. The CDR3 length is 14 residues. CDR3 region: CASSLEEGSYEQYF. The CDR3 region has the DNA TGTGCCAGCAGCTTAGAGGAGGGCTCCTACGAGCAGTACTTC.

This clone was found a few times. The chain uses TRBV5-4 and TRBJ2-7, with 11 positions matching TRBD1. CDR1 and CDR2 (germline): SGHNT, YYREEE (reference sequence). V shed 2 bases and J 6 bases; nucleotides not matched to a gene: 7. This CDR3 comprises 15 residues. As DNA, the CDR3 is TGTGCCAGCAGCTTAGGCGGGACAGGGGGTACCGAGCAGTACTTC. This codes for CASSLGGTGGTEQYF.

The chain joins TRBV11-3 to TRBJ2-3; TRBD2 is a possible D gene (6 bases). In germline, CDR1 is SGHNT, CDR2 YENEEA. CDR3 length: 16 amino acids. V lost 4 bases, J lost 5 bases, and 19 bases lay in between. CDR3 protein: CASSWGSGFVGDTQYF. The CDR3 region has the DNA TGTGCCAGCAGCTGGGGGAGCGGGTTTGTGGGAGATACGCAGTATTTT.

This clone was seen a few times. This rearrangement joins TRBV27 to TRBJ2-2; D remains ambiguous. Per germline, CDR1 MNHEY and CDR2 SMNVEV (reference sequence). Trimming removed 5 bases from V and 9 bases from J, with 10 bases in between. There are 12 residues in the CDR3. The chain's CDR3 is CASSLMGRELFF. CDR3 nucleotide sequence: TGTGCCAGCAGTCTCATGGGGAGGGAGCTGTTTTTT.

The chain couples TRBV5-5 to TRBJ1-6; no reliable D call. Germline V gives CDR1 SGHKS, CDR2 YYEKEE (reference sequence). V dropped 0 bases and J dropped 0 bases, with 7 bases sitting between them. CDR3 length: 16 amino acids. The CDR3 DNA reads TGTGCCAGCAGCTTGGCCCTGGGCTCCTATAATTCACCCCTCCACTTT. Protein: CASSLALGSYNSPLHF. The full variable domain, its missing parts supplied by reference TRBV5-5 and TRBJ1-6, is DAGVTQSPTHLIKTRGQQVTLRCSPISGHKSVSWYQQVLGQGPQFIFQYYEKEERGRGNFPDRFSARQFPNYSSELNVNALLLGDSALYLCASSLALGSYNSPLHFGNGTRLTVT.

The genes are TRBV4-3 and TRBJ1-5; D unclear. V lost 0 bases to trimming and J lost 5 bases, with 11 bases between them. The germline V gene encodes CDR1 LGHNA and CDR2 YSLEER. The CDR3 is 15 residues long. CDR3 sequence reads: CASSQDGFLYQPQHF. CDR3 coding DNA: TGCGCCAGCAGCCAAGATGGATTCCTCTATCAGCCCCAGCATTTT.

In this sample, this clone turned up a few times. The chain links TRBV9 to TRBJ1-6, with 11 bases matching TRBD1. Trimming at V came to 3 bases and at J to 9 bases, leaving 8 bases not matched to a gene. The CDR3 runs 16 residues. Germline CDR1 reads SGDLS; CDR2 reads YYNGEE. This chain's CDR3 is CASSATQGTGGSPLHF. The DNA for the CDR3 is TGTGCCAGCAGCGCCACGCAGGGGACAGGGGGTTCACCCCTCCACTTT.

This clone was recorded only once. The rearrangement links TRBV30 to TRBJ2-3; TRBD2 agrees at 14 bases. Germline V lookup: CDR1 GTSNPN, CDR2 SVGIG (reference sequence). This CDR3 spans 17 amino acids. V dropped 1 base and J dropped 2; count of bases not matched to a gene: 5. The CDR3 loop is CAWSEGLAGELTDTQYF. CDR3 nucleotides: TGTGCCTGGAGTGAGGGACTAGCGGGAGAACTCACAGATACGCAGTATTTT.

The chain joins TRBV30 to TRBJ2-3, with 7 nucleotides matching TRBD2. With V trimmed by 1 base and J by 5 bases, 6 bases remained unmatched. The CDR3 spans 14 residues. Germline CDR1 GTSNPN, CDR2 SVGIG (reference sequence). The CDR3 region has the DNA TGTGCCTGGAGTGGAGGTATAGCGGGAGATACGCAGTATTTT. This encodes CAWSGGIAGDTQYF. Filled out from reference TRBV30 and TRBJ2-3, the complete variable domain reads SQTIHQWPATLVQPVGSPLSLECTVEGTSNPNLYWYRQAAGRGLQLLFYSVGIGQISSEVPQNLSASRPQDRQFILSSKKLLLSDSGFYLCAWSGGIAGDTQYFGPGTRLTVL.

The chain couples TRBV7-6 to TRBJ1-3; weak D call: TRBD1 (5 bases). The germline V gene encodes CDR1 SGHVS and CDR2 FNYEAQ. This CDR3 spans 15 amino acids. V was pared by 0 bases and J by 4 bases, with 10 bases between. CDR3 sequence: CASSLASGWGNTIYF. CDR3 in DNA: TGTGCCAGCAGCTTAGCGTCAGGGTGGGGAAACACCATATATTTT. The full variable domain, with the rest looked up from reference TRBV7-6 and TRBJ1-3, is GAGVSQSPRYKVTKRGQDVALRCDPISGHVSLYWYRQALGQGPEFLTYFNYEAQQDKSGLPNDRFSAERPEGSISTLTIQRTEQRDSAMYRCASSLASGWGNTIYFGEGSWLTVV.

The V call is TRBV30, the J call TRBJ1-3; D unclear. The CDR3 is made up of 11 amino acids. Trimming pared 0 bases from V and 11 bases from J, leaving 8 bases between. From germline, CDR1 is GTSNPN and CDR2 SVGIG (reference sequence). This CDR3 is CAWSVSSAIYF. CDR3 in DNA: TGTGCCTGGAGTGTCTCATCGGCCATATATTTT. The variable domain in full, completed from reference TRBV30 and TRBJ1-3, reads SQTIHQWPATLVQPVGSPLSLECTVEGTSNPNLYWYRQAAGRGLQLLFYSVGIGQISSEVPQNLSASRPQDRQFILSSKKLLLSDSGFYLCAWSVSSAIYFGEGSWLTVV.